This TCR beta chain is from a study of identical twins. This clonotype has at least ten counts. What it binds is unknown. With template switching, a universal primer site was added, and the cDNA carried unique molecular identifiers. MiXCR, applied by TCRdb to the 5' RACE reads, yields one record per CDR3 protein. The sample lists around 340,000 distinct CDR3 sequences, around 9% seen once, with 8% to 10% in the top ten. V shed 4 bases, J shed 1 base, and the junction held 5 bases outside the gene matches. There are 18 residues in the CDR3. The V gene's germline CDR1 is SGDLS and CDR2 YYNGEE. Study outcomes and limitations: The more abundant beta clonotypes in cord blood had fewer insertions, and memory repertoires did not show this.

The chain joins TRBV9 to TRBJ2-2; TRBD2 matches at 15 bases. This TCR derives from a woman aged 45-60 years in good health. Sequencing input: naive T cells sorted from blood. The CDR3: CASSTPGLAGGNTGELFF. As DNA, the CDR3 is TGTGCCAGCAGCACCCCGGGACTAGCGGGAGGGAACACCGGGGAGCTGTTTTTT.